These 11 T cell receptor beta chains share one sample of origin, sequenced in a study of lymphopenia after photon versus proton radiotherapy. Generated by immunoSEQ multiplex PCR, the TCRdb table keeps only in-frame clones and is missing some. The sample contains 68,000 or so clones, under 95% of which appear only once. This sample comprised peripheral blood, obtained from a patient treated with photon-based radiotherapy. The origin of the receptors is a woman in her seventies with pancreatic cancer.

This chain links TRBV2 with TRBJ2-1, with 8 bases matching TRBD2. CDR3 length equals 15 residues. Losses at the gene ends were 2 bases for V and 3 bases for J; bases not matched to a gene: 3. The V gene's germline CDR1 is SNHLY and CDR2 FYNNEI. CDR3 in DNA: TGTGCCAGCAGTGAATATAGCGGGGACTACAATGAGCAGTTCTTC. Protein sequence: CASSEYSGDYNEQFF.

The J gene is TRBJ2-2, the V gene TRBV4-3; 12 nucleotides align to TRBD2. Per the germline V gene, CDR1 is LGHNA and CDR2 is YSLEER. Trimming took 2 bases from V and 6 from J; bases not matched to a gene: 10. The CDR3 covers 18 residues. The CDR3 DNA follows: TGCGCCAGCAGCCAATATCTAGCGGGAGGGCCACGCCCCGGGGAGCTGTTTTTT. It encodes CASSQYLAGGPRPGELFF.

The CDR3, as DNA: TGTGCCAGTAGTATCCCTGGGCTAGCGGACCAAGAGACCCAGTACTTC. It translates to CASSIPGLADQETQYF. The V and J genes are TRBV19 and TRBJ2-5, with 7 nucleotides matching TRBD2. The CDR3 contains 16 residues. Germline loops: CDR1 LNHDA, CDR2 SQIVND (reference sequence). Losses at the gene ends were 3 bases for V and 0 bases for J; bases not matched to a gene: 7.

The chain links TRBV5-4 to TRBJ2-7; TRBD2 matches 14 bases. Losses at the gene ends were 4 bases for V and 5 bases for J; bases not matched to a gene: 5. CDR1 and CDR2 (germline): SGHNT, YYREEE (reference sequence). This CDR3 comprises 15 residues. The CDR3 is CASSTPGLAGDEQYF. CDR3 DNA: TGTGCCAGCAGCACCCCGGGACTAGCGGGGGACGAGCAGTACTTC.

The rearrangement uses TRBV18 and TRBJ1-3; TRBD1 aligns across 7 bases. Germline V gene data show CDR1 as KGHSH and CDR2 as LQKENI. The V segment lost 6 bases and the J segment 1 base; nucleotides outside the gene matches: 12. The CDR3 spans 17 residues. CDR3 in amino acids: CASSPGTAQNSGNTIYF. CDR3 DNA sequence: TGTGCCAGCTCTCCCGGGACAGCGCAGAATTCTGGAAACACCATATATTTT.

This rearrangement joins TRBV18 to TRBJ1-1; no reliable D call. The CDR3 extends over 17 amino acids. From germline, CDR1 is KGHSH and CDR2 LQKENI. The V end was cut by 0 bases, the J end by 4 bases, with 18 bases between. Here the CDR3 reads CASSPPGHTARGTEAFF. CDR3 nucleotides: TGTGCCAGCTCACCACCCGGGCACACAGCCCGGGGCACTGAAGCTTTCTTT.

The chain is built from TRBV18 and TRBJ2-2; D possibly corresponds to TRBD1 (5 bases). CDR1 and CDR2 from the germline V gene are KGHSH and LQKENI. Trimming removed 4 bases at V and 2 bases at J, with 11 bases between. The CDR3 is made up of 15 amino acids. The CDR3 spells CASSRLRENTGELFF. DNA for the CDR3: TGTGCCAGCTCACGACTCAGGGAAAACACCGGGGAGCTGTTTTTT. Complete variable domain (other parts from reference TRBV18 and TRBJ2-2): NAGVMQNPRHLVRRRGQEARLRCSPMKGHSHVYWYRQLPEEGLKFMVYLQKENIIDESGMPKERFSAEFPKEGPSILRIQQVVRGDSAAYFCASSRLRENTGELFFGEGSRLTVL.

The chain links TRBV19 to TRBJ2-2, with D possibly matching TRBD2 (5 bases). From germline, CDR1 is LNHDA and CDR2 SQIVND (reference sequence). This CDR3 has 14 residues. V was pared by 5 bases and J by 5 bases, with 12 bases between. Written as DNA, the CDR3 is TGTGCCAGTAGTGGGCCGAGAGGGACCGGGGAGCTGTTTTTT. This translates into CASSGPRGTGELFF.

The chain uses TRBV6-1 and TRBJ2-3; 9 bases are shared with TRBD2. Per germline, CDR1 MNHNS and CDR2 SASEGT. Trimming at V came to 5 bases and at J to 1 base, leaving 4 bases not matched to a gene. This CDR3 has 15 amino acids. In DNA form, the CDR3 reads TGTGCCAGCAGTCGGACTAGCGTGGGCACAGATACGCAGTATTTT. Translated, it gives CASSRTSVGTDTQYF.

The V and J genes are TRBV9 and TRBJ2-5; D perhaps matches TRBD1 (6 bases). Germline V gives CDR1 SGDLS, CDR2 YYNGEE. The CDR3 runs 15 residues. Trimming pared 0 bases from V and 0 bases from J, leaving 9 bases between. The chain's CDR3 is CASSVGQGYQETQYF. DNA for the CDR3: TGTGCCAGCAGCGTAGGGCAGGGGTACCAAGAGACCCAGTACTTC.

The V call is TRBV9, the J call TRBJ2-1; tentative D call: TRBD2 (6 bases). This CDR3 contains 16 residues. The V gene lost 2 bases and the J gene lost 7 bases, with 19 bases spanning the gap. Germline V CDR1 and CDR2: SGDLS, YYNGEE. CDR3 region: CASSVSSGVTLNEQFF. In nucleotides, the CDR3 is TGTGCCAGCAGCGTCTCATCGGGAGTGACACTAAATGAGCAGTTCTTC.